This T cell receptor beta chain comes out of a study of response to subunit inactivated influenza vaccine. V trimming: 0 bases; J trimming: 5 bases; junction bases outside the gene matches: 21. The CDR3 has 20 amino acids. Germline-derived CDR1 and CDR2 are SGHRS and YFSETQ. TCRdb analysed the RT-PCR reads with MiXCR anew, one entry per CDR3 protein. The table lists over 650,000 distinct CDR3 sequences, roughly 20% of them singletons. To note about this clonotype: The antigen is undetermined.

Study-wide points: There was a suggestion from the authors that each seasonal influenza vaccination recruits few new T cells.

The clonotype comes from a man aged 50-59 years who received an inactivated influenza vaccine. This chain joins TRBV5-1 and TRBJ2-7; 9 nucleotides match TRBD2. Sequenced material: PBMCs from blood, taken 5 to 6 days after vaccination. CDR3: CASSLESFLGAGGPSDEQYF. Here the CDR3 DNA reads TGCGCCAGCAGCTTGGAATCCTTTCTAGGAGCGGGAGGCCCTTCGGACGAGCAGTACTTC.